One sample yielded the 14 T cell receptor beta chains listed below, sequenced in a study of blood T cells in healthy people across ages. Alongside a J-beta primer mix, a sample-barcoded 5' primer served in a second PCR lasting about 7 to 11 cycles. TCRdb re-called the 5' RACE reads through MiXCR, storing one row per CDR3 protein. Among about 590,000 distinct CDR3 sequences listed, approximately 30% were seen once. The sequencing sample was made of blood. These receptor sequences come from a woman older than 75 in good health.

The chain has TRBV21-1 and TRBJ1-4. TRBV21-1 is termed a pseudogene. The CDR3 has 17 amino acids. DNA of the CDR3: TGTGCCAGCAGCAAAGAGCCCCAGAGCAGGCTAAATGAAAAACTGTTTTTT. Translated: CASSKEPQSRLNEKLFF.

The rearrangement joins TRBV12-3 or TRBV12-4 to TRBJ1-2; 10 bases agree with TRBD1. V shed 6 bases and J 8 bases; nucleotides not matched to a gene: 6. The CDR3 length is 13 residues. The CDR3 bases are TGTGCCAGCAGCACGGGACAGGGGTCCGGCTACACCTTC. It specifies CASSTGQGSGYTF.

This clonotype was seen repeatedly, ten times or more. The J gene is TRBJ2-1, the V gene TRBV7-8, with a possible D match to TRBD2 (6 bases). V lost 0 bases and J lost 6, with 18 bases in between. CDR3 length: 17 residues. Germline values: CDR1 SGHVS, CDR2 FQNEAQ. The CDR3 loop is CASSLAHRGAPGNEQFF. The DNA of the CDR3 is TGTGCCAGCAGCTTAGCGCACCGCGGGGCACCTGGCAATGAGCAGTTCTTC. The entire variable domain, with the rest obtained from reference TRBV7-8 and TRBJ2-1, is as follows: GAGVSQSPRYKVAKRGQDVALRCDPISGHVSLFWYQQALGQGPEFLTYFQNEAQLDKSGLPSDRFFAERPEGSVSTLKIQRTQQEDSAVYLCASSLAHRGAPGNEQFFGPGTRLTVL.

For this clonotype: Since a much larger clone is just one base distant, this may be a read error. Written as DNA, the CDR3 is TGCAGCGTTGTCGGGGGCCGGGATGAGCAGTTCTTC. This encodes CSVVGGRDEQFF. This chain links TRBV29-1 with TRBJ2-1; D assignment may be TRBD1 or TRBD2 (6 bases each). The length of the CDR3 is 12 residues. Trimming cost V 4 bases and J 8 bases, with 12 bases left between them. The germline CDR1 and CDR2 sequences are SQVTM and ANQGSEA.

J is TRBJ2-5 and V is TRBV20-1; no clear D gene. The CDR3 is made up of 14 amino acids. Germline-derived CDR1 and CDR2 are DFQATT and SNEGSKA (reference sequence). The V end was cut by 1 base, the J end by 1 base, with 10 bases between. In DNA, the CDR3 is TGCAGTGCTAGAGTTAGGGCTAGCCAAGAGACCCAGTACTTC. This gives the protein CSARVRASQETQYF.

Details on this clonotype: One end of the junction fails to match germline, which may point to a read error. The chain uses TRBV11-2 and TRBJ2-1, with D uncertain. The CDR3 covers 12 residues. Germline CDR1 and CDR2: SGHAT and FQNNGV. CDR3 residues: CANSFDVGEQFF. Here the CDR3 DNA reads TGTGCCAACAGCTTTGATGTGGGTGAGCAGTTCTTC.

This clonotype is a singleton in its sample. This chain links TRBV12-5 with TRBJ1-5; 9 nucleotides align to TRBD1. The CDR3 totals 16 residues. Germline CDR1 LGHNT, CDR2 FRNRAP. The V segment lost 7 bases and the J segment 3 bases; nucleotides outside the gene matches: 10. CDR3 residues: CASAYPGTGLNQPQHF. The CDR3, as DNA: TGTGCTAGTGCCTACCCCGGGACAGGGCTCAATCAGCCCCAGCATTTT.

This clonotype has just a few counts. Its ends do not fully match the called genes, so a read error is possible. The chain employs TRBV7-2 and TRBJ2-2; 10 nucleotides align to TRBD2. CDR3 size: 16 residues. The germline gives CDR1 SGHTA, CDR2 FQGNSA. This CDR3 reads CASRSGGATNTGERFF. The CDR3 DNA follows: TGTGCCAGCAGAAGCGGGGGGGCTACGAACACCGGGGAGCGGTTTTTT.

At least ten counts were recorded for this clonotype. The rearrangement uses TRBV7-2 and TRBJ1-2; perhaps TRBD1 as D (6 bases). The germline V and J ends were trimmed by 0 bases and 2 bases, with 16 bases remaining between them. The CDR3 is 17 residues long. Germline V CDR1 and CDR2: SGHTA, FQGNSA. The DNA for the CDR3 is TGTGCCAGCAGCTTAGCTCCCGGAGGGGGGGAGAACTATGGCTACACCTTC. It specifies CASSLAPGGGENYGYTF.

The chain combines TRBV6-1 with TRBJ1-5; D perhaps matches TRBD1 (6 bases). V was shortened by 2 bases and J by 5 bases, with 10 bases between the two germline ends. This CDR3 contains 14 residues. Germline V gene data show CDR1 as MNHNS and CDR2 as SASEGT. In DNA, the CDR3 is TGTGCCAGCAGTGAAACAGGGTGGGATCAGCCCCAGCATTTT. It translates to CASSETGWDQPQHF.

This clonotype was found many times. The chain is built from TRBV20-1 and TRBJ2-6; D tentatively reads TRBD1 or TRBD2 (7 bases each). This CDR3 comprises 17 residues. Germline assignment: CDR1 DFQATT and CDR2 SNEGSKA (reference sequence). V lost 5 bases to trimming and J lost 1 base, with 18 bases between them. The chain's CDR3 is CSAPQARGGSGANVLTF. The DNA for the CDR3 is TGCAGTGCTCCACAGGCCAGGGGGGGATCTGGGGCCAACGTCCTGACTTTC.

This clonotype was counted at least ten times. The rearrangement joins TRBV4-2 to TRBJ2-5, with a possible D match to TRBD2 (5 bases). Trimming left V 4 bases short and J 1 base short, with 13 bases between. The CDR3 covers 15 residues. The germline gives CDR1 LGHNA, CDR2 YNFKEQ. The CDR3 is CASSPLVSVQETQYF. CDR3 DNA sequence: TGTGCCAGCAGCCCCCTAGTTAGCGTCCAAGAGACCCAGTACTTC.

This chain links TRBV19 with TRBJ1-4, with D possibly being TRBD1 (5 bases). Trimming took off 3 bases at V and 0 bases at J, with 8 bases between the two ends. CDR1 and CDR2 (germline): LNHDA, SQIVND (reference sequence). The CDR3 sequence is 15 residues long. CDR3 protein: CASSMGTATNEKLFF. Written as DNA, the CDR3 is TGTGCCAGTAGTATGGGGACCGCAACTAATGAAAAACTGTTTTTT. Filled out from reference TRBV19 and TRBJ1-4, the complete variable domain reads DGGITQSPKYLFRKEGQNVTLSCEQNLNHDAMYWYRQDPGQGLRLIYYSQIVNDFQKGDIAEGYSVSREKKESFPLTVTSAQKNPTAFYLCASSMGTATNEKLFFGSGTQLSVL.

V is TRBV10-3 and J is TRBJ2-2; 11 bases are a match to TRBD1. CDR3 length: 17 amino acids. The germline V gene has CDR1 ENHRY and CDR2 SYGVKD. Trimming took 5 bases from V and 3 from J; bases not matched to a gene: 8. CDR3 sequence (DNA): TGTGCCATCAGTCCCGGGACAGGGGGATTCGACACCGGGGAGCTGTTTTTT. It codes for CAISPGTGGFDTGELFF.